The 11 T cell receptor beta chains below were found in one sample sequenced in a study of shared clonotypes between healthy human individuals. Only in-frame clones appear in the TCRdb table, and some are missing; sequencing was by immunoSEQ multiplex PCR. This sample has around 370,000 clones; around 96% occur once, and the top ten carry 0.32%. Sequenced sample: memory CD8+ T cells sorted from blood. Regarding subset: CD45RO+ cells pooled with CCR7-negative TemRA cells. Receptors originate from a man aged 25-45 years in good health.

The gene calls are TRBV29-1 and TRBJ2-7; D is possibly TRBD1 (6 bases). Germline V lookup: CDR1 SQVTM, CDR2 ANQGSEA. The CDR3 extends over 12 amino acids. The V and J ends lost 4 bases and 7 bases respectively, with 14 bases between them. CDR3 region: CSVGVTGGEQYF. DNA of the CDR3: TGCAGCGTTGGGGTGACAGGTGGAGAGCAGTACTTC.

This clone was seen once. The J gene is TRBJ1-5, the V gene TRBV28; D unclear. Germline CDR1 and CDR2: MDHEN and SYDVKM. The CDR3 has 14 amino acids. Trimming pared 5 bases from V and 6 bases from J, leaving 14 bases between. The CDR3 nucleotides are TGTGCCAGCAGTCTCCTAAGCGGTTCTCAGCCCCAGCATTTT. Amino acid sequence: CASSLLSGSQPQHF. Using reference TRBV28 and TRBJ1-5 for the parts outside the CDR3, the full variable domain is DVKVTQSSRYLVKRTGEKVFLECVQDMDHENMFWYRQDPGLGLRLIYFSYDVKMKEKGDIPEGYSVSREKKERFSLILESASTNQTSMYLCASSLLSGSQPQHFGDGTRLSIL.

V is TRBV28 and J is TRBJ1-3; D is possibly TRBD1 (5 bases). Trimming left V 3 bases short and J 3 bases short, with 9 bases between. The CDR3 has 14 residues. Germline loops: CDR1 MDHEN, CDR2 SYDVKM. CDR3 residues: CASSLAGLGNTIYF. The CDR3, as DNA: TGTGCCAGCAGTTTGGCAGGGCTTGGAAACACCATATATTTT.

This chain joins TRBV6-1 and TRBJ1-2; D is possibly TRBD1 (6 bases). The CDR3 loop spans 12 amino acids. The V end lost 2 bases, the J end lost 8 bases, and 9 bases lay between the germline ends. Looked up from germline, CDR1 is MNHNS and CDR2 is SASEGT. The CDR3 region has the DNA TGTGCCAGCAGTGAAAGGGGGGCCGGCTACACCTTC. Its translation: CASSERGAGYTF.

The CDR3 sequence: CASSSPNRGEETQYF. The CDR3 nucleotides read TGTGCCAGCAGCTCCCCGAACAGGGGAGAGGAGACCCAGTACTTC. The rearrangement joins TRBV7-9 to TRBJ2-5; 7 nucleotides agree with TRBD1. The CDR3 is 15 amino acids. Germline CDR1 is SEHNR and CDR2 is FQNEAQ (reference sequence). J gave up 5 bases and V 4 bases, and 10 bases lay outside the gene matches. Full variable domain (remainder filled in from reference TRBV7-9 and TRBJ2-5): DTGVSQNPRHKITKRGQNVTFRCDPISEHNRLYWYRQTLGQGPEFLTYFQNEAQLEKSRLLSDRFSAERPKGSFSTLEIQRTEQGDSAMYLCASSSPNRGEETQYFGPGTRLLVL.

The chain couples TRBV5-5 to TRBJ2-3; 7 bases are shared with TRBD1. J was trimmed by 4 bases and V by 4 bases; bases with no gene match: 3. In germline, CDR1 is SGHKS, CDR2 YYEKEE (reference sequence). The CDR3 covers 13 residues. In DNA form, the CDR3 reads TGTGCCAGCAGCCCCACAGGGGCAGATACGCAGTATTTT. It yields the protein CASSPTGADTQYF.

The chain carries TRBV7-9 and TRBJ2-1, with 14 positions matching TRBD2. CDR3 length: 16 amino acids. Germline V lookup: CDR1 SEHNR, CDR2 FQNEAQ (reference sequence). V lost 7 bases, J lost 6 bases, and 8 bases stayed unmatched. The CDR3: CASIPTGTSGSNEQFF. CDR3 sequence (DNA): TGTGCCAGCATCCCCACAGGGACTAGCGGGAGCAATGAGCAGTTCTTC.

The chain is built from TRBV11-3 and TRBJ2-2; 7 nucleotides line up with TRBD1. This CDR3 has 12 amino acids. The germline CDR1 and CDR2 sequences are SGHNT and YENEEA. V gave up 4 bases and J gave up 7 bases; unmatched junction bases: 0. The CDR3 protein is CASSSGGGELFF. CDR3 coding DNA: TGTGCCAGCAGCTCAGGGGGCGGGGAGCTGTTTTTT.

The chain uses TRBV6-5 and TRBJ2-7; weak D call: TRBD1 (5 bases). V lost 5 bases, J lost 5 bases, and 16 bases lay in between. CDR1 and CDR2 (germline): MNHEY, SVGAGI. This CDR3 spans 14 amino acids. The CDR3 coding sequence is TGTGCCAGCAGTACCGGCCAGGGTGGGAACGAGCAGTACTTC. Protein sequence: CASSTGQGGNEQYF.

This chain connects TRBV29-1 to TRBJ2-7; 11 bases map to TRBD2. This CDR3 spans 13 amino acids. Germline CDR1 SQVTM, CDR2 ANQGSEA. Unmatched junction bases numbered 3, after V lost 4 bases and J lost 4 bases. CDR3 in DNA: TGCAGCGTTGTAACTAGCGGGAGTTACGAGCAGTACTTC. It yields the protein CSVVTSGSYEQYF.

The chain carries TRBV27 and TRBJ2-4, with D maybe TRBD2 (5 bases). Per the germline V gene, CDR1 is MNHEY and CDR2 is SMNVEV (reference sequence). V gave up 5 bases and J gave up 9 bases, with 14 bases separating them. The CDR3 sequence is 13 residues long. CDR3 loop: CASSPGPGSIQYF. CDR3 nucleotide sequence: TGTGCCAGCAGTCCCGGTCCGGGAAGCATTCAGTACTTC.